The entry below gives a single TCR beta chain sequence along with its context. This sample is drawn from a study of T cell clones after liver transplantation. Libraries were prepared by immunoSEQ multiplex PCR; TCRdb keeps only in-frame clonotypes and omits some of them. This sample has about 74,000 clones, with about 80% found just once. Between the trimmed V and J ends, which lost 0 bases and 3 bases, there was a span of 3 bases. Per germline, CDR1 ENHRY and CDR2 SYGVKD. The CDR3 is made up of 13 amino acids. This sequence joins TRBV10-3 and TRBJ1-5; no reliable D call. The source material was CD4+ T cells from blood, sampled before liver transplant. The TCR was taken from a human donor who received a liver transplant. CDR3 DNA sequence: TGTGCCATCAGTGAGTCGTACAATCAGCCCCAGCATTTT. This sequence encodes CAISESYNQPQHF.